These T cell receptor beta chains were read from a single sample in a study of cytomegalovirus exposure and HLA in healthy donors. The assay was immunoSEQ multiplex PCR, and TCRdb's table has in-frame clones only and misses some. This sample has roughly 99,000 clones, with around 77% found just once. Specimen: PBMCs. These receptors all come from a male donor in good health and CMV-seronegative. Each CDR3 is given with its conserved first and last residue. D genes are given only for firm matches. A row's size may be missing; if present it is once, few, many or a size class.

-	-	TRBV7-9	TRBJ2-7	CASSFPDPGREQYF	TGTGCCAGCAGCTTCCCGGACCCGGGGAGGGAGCAGTACTTC
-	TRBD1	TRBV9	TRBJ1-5	CASSPGLQGAEPQHF	TGTGCCAGCAGCCCAGGCCTACAGGGGGCTGAGCCCCAGCATTTT
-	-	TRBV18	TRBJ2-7	CASSLSSYEQYF	TGTGCCAGCTCTCTATCCTCCTACGAGCAGTACTTC
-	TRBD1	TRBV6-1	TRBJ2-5	CASSEASGQGWETQYF	TGTGCCAGCAGTGAAGCATCGGGACAGGGGTGGGAGACCCAGTACTTC
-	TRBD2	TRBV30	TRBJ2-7	CAWKGLAHSYEQYF	TGTGCCTGGAAGGGACTAGCGCACTCCTACGAGCAGTACTTC
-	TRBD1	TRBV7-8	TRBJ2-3	CASSRPRTGELDTQYF	TGTGCCAGCAGCCGGCCGCGGACAGGGGAGTTAGATACGCAGTATTTT
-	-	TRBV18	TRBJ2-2	CASSPPSVRSTGELFF	TGTGCCAGCTCACCACCGAGCGTCCGGAGCACCGGGGAGCTGTTTTTT
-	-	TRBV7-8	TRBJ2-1	CASSLRGGSTYNEQFF	TGTGCCAGCAGCTTAAGAGGGGGTAGTACCTACAATGAGCAGTTCTTC
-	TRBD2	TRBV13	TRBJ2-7	CASMTSGSSYEQYF	TGTGCCAGCATGACTAGCGGGAGCTCCTACGAGCAGTACTTC
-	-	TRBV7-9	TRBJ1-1	CASSQMSRVRITEAFF	TGTGCCAGCAGCCAAATGTCCAGGGTAAGGATCACTGAAGCTTTCTTT
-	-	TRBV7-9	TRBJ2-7	CASSLTYEQYF	TGTGCCAGCAGCTTGACATACGAGCAGTACTTC
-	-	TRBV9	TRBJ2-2	CASSPGTVNTGELFF	TGTGCCAGCAGCCCAGGGACTGTGAACACCGGGGAGCTGTTTTTT
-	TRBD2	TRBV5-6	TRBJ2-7	CASSSDQAGGRSYEQYF	TGTGCCAGCAGCTCAGACCAAGCGGGAGGTCGATCCTACGAGCAGTACTTC
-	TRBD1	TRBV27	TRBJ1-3	CASSARQGSGNTIYF	TGTGCCAGCAGTGCACGACAGGGTTCTGGAAACACCATATATTTT
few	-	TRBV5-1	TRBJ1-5	CASSLAPGVSNQPQHF	TGCGCCAGCAGCTTGGCCCCGGGAGTTAGCAATCAGCCCCAGCATTTT
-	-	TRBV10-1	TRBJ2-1	CASSDDSAFLYNEQFF	TGCGCCAGCAGTGATGATAGCGCGTTCCTATACAATGAGCAGTTCTTC
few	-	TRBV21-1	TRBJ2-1	CASSFDRAGTGEQFF	TGTGCCAGCAGCTTCGACAGGGCAGGAACGGGTGAGCAGTTCTTC
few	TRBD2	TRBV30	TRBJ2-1	CAWISAGLAAYNEQFF	TGTGCCTGGATTTCCGCCGGTCTAGCGGCCTACAATGAGCAGTTCTTC
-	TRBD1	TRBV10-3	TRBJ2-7	CAISDPGQGLYEQYF	TGTGCCATCAGTGATCCCGGACAGGGCCTCTACGAGCAGTACTTC
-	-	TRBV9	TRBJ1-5	CASSVEPGQPQHF	TGTGCCAGCAGCGTAGAACCGGGGCAGCCCCAGCATTTT
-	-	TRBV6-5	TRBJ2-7	CASSPSGVSSYEQYF	TGTGCCAGCAGTCCTTCCGGGGTAAGCTCCTACGAGCAGTACTTC
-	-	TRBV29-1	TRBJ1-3	CSVAVGAGNTIYF	TGCAGCGTTGCGGTAGGGGCTGGAAACACCATATATTTT
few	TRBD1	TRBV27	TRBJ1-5	CASSQTGGRGQPQHF	TGTGCCAGCAGTCAGACAGGGGGTCGGGGTCAGCCCCAGCATTTT
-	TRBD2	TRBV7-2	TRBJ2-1	CASSPAGTSGSNEQFF	TGTGCCAGCAGCCCCGCCGGGACTAGCGGGAGCAATGAGCAGTTCTTC
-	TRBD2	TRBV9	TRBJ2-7	CASSQTSGPGYEQYF	TGTGCCAGCAGCCAGACTAGCGGCCCCGGCTACGAGCAGTACTTC
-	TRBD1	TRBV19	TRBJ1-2	CASRDRGIVYGYTF	TGTGCCAGCAGGGACAGGGGGATTGTCTATGGCTACACCTTC
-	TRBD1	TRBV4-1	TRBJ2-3	CASSRGTGAGDTQYF	TGCGCCAGCAGCCGCGGGACAGGGGCTGGAGATACGCAGTATTTT
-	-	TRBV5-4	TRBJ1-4	CASSFTAAGRPFF	TGTGCCAGCAGCTTCACGGCTGCGGGGAGGCCGTTTTTT
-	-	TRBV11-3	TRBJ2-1	CASSLAQGASRGEQFF	TGTGCCAGCAGCTTAGCCCAGGGAGCTAGTCGGGGGGAGCAGTTCTTC
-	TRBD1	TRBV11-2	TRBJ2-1	CASSAVLNRGPYNEQFF	TGTGCCAGCAGCGCGGTTCTTAACAGGGGGCCATACAATGAGCAGTTCTTC
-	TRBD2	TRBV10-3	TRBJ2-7	CAISAGDYSYEQYF	TGTGCCATCAGCGCGGGGGACTACTCCTACGAGCAGTACTTC
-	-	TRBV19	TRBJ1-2	CASNRVNNYGYTF	TGTGCCAGTAATCGGGTGAACAACTATGGCTACACCTTC
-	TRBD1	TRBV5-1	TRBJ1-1	CASSLDRGDTEAFF	TGCGCCAGCAGCTTAGACAGGGGGGACACTGAAGCTTTCTTT
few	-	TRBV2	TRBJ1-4	CASRVGGVPEKLFF	TGTGCCAGTCGCGTTGGAGGCGTTCCCGAAAAACTGTTTTTT
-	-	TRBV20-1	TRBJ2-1	CSARQDNEQFF	TGCAGTGCTAGACAGGACAATGAGCAGTTCTTC
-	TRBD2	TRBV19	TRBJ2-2	CASIRTSGDGAGELFF	TGTGCCAGTATTCGGACTAGCGGAGACGGCGCCGGGGAGCTGTTTTTT
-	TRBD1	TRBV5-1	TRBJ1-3	CASSPRWTGAGNTIYF	TGCGCCAGCAGCCCCCGCTGGACAGGCGCTGGAAACACCATATATTTT
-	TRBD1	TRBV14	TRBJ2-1	CASSPFWGQASNEQFF	TGTGCCAGCAGCCCCTTTTGGGGACAGGCCAGCAATGAGCAGTTCTTC
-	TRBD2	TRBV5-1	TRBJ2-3	CASSSMTSGAGDTQYF	TGCGCCAGCAGCTCAATGACTAGCGGGGCGGGAGATACGCAGTATTTT
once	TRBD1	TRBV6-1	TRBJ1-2	CASIVPGTDYGYTF	TGTGCCAGCATTGTCCCAGGGACAGACTATGGCTACACCTTC
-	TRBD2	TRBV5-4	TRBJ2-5	CASIRWGVAGGEETQYF	TGTGCCAGCATCCGTTGGGGGGTAGCGGGAGGGGAAGAGACCCAGTACTTC
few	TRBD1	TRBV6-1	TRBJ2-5	CATDQTGEGTQYF	TGTGCCACAGACCAGACAGGGGAAGGGACCCAGTACTTC
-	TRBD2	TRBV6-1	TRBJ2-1	CASSERGMVTSYLSSYNEQFF	TGTGCCAGCAGTGAAAGGGGAATGGTGACTAGCTACCTGAGCTCCTACAATGAGCAGTTCTTC
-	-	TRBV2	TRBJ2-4	CASSSTGLLAKNIQYF	TGTGCCAGCAGTTCGACAGGCCTCCTAGCCAAAAACATTCAGTACTTC